This T cell receptor beta chain was sequenced for a study of control samples from healthy donors and cancer patients. The table came from immunoSEQ multiplex PCR; TCRdb's copy has only in-frame clones and leaves some out. The data hold about 89,000 clones, with roughly 86% observed a single time. The J segment lost 7 bases and the V segment lost 2 bases, leaving 5 bases of the junction unmatched. This CDR3 is built from 14 residues. Germline-derived CDR1 and CDR2 are KGHDR and SFDVKD. The chain employs TRBV24-1 and TRBJ2-5; TRBD1 matches 8 bases. The sequenced sample consisted of blood. This sequence was found in a man aged 25-45 years in good health. In nucleotides, the CDR3 is TGTGCCACCAGTGATTGGGACAGGCCGCCGACCCAGTACTTC. This sequence encodes CATSDWDRPPTQYF.